Presented here are 31 T cell receptor beta chains from one specimen sequenced in a study of blood T cell repertoires in COVID-19. Profiling relied on immunoSEQ multiplex PCR, and the TCRdb table lists in-frame clones only, not all of them. The sample carries 200,000 to 250,000 clones, about 85% recorded once. The sample taken for sequencing was peripheral blood. Receptor source: a woman aged 18-29 years who had recovered from COVID-19.

J is TRBJ1-2 and V is TRBV6-2 or TRBV6-3; the D is unclear. CDR1 and CDR2 from the germline V gene are MNHEY and SVGEGT. The CDR3 is 13 residues long. V was pared by 2 bases and J by 2 bases, with 6 bases between. The CDR3 region has the DNA TGTGCCAGCAGTTACGTCAAAAACTATGGCTACACCTTC. Translation: CASSYVKNYGYTF.

The J gene is TRBJ2-7, the V gene TRBV4-2; the D gene is possibly TRBD2 (6 bases). V lost 1 base and J lost 1, with 14 bases in between. The CDR3 sequence is 16 residues long. The germline CDR1 and CDR2 sequences are LGHNA and YNFKEQ. The CDR3 coding sequence is TGTGCCAGCAGCCAAGGGGCCGGACTATCTTCCTACGAGCAGTACTTC. This gives the protein CASSQGAGLSSYEQYF.

The gene calls are TRBV4-3 and TRBJ1-5; 8 bases match TRBD1. CDR3 length equals 19 residues. The V gene's germline CDR1 is LGHNA and CDR2 YSLEER. The trim removed 1 base at V and 2 bases at J, leaving 13 bases unmatched. The chain's CDR3 is CASSQGVAGGLMGNQPQHF. The DNA of the CDR3 is TGCGCCAGCAGCCAAGGGGTCGCAGGGGGCTTGATGGGCAATCAGCCCCAGCATTTT.

Here the CDR3 DNA reads TGTGCCAGCAGTTACCCCCCCCGCACAGGGGGTATCACCGGGGAGCTGTTTTTT. Its translation is CASSYPPRTGGITGELFF. V gene TRBV6-2 or TRBV6-3 combines with J gene TRBJ2-2, with TRBD1 identical over 8 bases. The ends lost 2 bases at V and 4 bases at J; junction bases unmatched: 12. This CDR3 is built from 18 residues. Germline V gene sequence: CDR1 MNHEY, CDR2 SVGEGT.

The chain carries TRBV27 and TRBJ2-3; 11 bases fit TRBD2. With V trimmed by 7 bases and J by 4 bases, 7 bases remained unmatched. This CDR3 is built from 15 residues. Germline CDR1 and CDR2: MNHEY and SMNVEV (reference sequence). This CDR3 reads CASTLAGGKPDTQYF. The CDR3 DNA is TGTGCCAGCACCTTAGCGGGGGGGAAACCAGATACGCAGTATTTT.

The chain has TRBV27 and TRBJ2-1; D gene uncertain. V gave up 5 bases and J gave up 9 bases, with 14 bases separating them. This CDR3 region has 13 residues. Germline V lookup: CDR1 MNHEY, CDR2 SMNVEV (reference sequence). The CDR3 protein is CASSIGYMAEQFF. The CDR3 nucleotides read TGTGCCAGCAGTATCGGGTACATGGCTGAGCAGTTCTTC.

This rearrangement joins TRBV12-3 or TRBV12-4 to TRBJ2-7; possible D gene TRBD2, 5 bases. This CDR3 has 12 amino acids. Trimming took 6 bases from V and 1 from J, leaving 7 bases between them. CDR3 residues: CASRSGSYEQYF. In nucleotides, the CDR3 is TGTGCCAGCAGGAGCGGATCCTACGAGCAGTACTTC.

The genes are TRBV7-2 and TRBJ2-1, with 16 bases fitting TRBD2. Germline CDR1 SGHTA, CDR2 FQGNSA. V lost 1 base to trimming and J lost 7 bases; unmatched junction nucleotides: 4. The CDR3 has 17 residues. The CDR3 protein is CASSLGGLAGGRNEQFF. CDR3 coding DNA: TGTGCCAGCAGCTTAGGGGGACTAGCGGGAGGGAGGAATGAGCAGTTCTTC. Full variable domain (missing parts from reference TRBV7-2 and TRBJ2-1): GAGVSQSPSNKVTEKGKDVELRCDPISGHTALYWYRQSLGQGLEFLIYFQGNSAPDKSGLPSDRFSAERTGGSVSTLTIQRTQQEDSAVYLCASSLGGLAGGRNEQFFGPGTRLTVL.

This clone was counted once. CDR3 in amino acids: CASSEFAGTSYNEQFF. The CDR3 DNA is TGTGCCAGCAGTGAATTCGCGGGGACCTCCTACAATGAGCAGTTCTTC. V is TRBV6-1 and J is TRBJ2-1; the D gene is possibly TRBD2 (6 bases). Trimming left V 2 bases short and J 0 bases short, with 11 bases between. From germline, CDR1 is MNHNS and CDR2 SASEGT. The CDR3 has 16 amino acids.

The chain has TRBV29-1 and TRBJ2-2; TRBD1 matches at 12 bases. The ends lost 7 bases at V and 6 bases at J; junction bases unmatched: 6. The CDR3 runs 14 residues. CDR1 SQVTM and CDR2 ANQGSEA come from the germline V gene. The CDR3 DNA is TGCAGCGCGGGACAGGGGGCGACGGCCGGGGAGCTGTTTTTT. Protein sequence: CSAGQGATAGELFF.

The V call is TRBV5-3, the J call TRBJ1-6, with D tentatively TRBD1 (5 bases). TRBV5-3 counts as an open reading frame of uncertain function. The V end was cut by 0 bases, the J end by 0 bases, with 25 bases between. The CDR3 sequence is 22 residues long. As DNA, the CDR3 is TGTGCCAGAAGCTTGGCTCTATGGGGGGTACCGGGGTCAAGCTCCTATAATTCACCCCTCCACTTT. Translated, it gives CARSLALWGVPGSSSYNSPLHF.

This sequence joins TRBV4-1 and TRBJ2-1, with 10 bases aligning to TRBD2. Germline V gene data show CDR1 as MGHRA and CDR2 as YSYEKL. The CDR3 runs 17 residues. V gave up 1 base and J gave up 3 bases; unmatched junction bases: 6. The CDR3 region is CASSQGPGTSVYNEQFF. The CDR3 DNA follows: TGCGCCAGCAGCCAAGGCCCCGGGACTAGCGTCTACAATGAGCAGTTCTTC.

This clone has just one count. The V gene is TRBV12-3 or TRBV12-4, the J gene TRBJ1-1; maybe TRBD1 (5 bases). CDR3 length: 10 amino acids. V shed 7 bases and J shed 10 bases, with 10 bases lying between them. CDR3 protein: CASIRGGAFF. The CDR3 nucleotides are TGTGCCAGCATCCGCGGGGGAGCTTTCTTT.

This clone has just one count. V gene TRBV9 combines with J gene TRBJ1-5, with D possibly being TRBD1 (5 bases). This CDR3 has 14 residues. V was cut by 0 bases and J by 7 bases, with 11 bases left in between. The germline gives CDR1 SGDLS, CDR2 YYNGEE. CDR3 DNA sequence: TGTGCCAGCAGCGTAGACCCAAAGGGGCAGCCCCAGCATTTT. It encodes CASSVDPKGQPQHF.

This chain uses TRBV19 with TRBJ2-3; TRBD1 matches at 10 bases. V was pared by 7 bases and J by 5 bases, with 6 bases of the junction left unmatched. Germline V CDR1 and CDR2: LNHDA, SQIVND (reference sequence). The CDR3 is 14 amino acids. The CDR3: CASNPTGGLDTQYF. In DNA form, the CDR3 reads TGTGCCAGTAATCCGACAGGGGGCTTAGATACGCAGTATTTT.

The rearrangement links TRBV6-5 to TRBJ1-6; D is perhaps TRBD1 (5 bases). Germline CDR1 reads MNHEY; CDR2 reads SVGAGI. The CDR3 consists of 15 residues. The V and J ends lost 6 bases and 7 bases respectively, with 16 bases between them. DNA for the CDR3: TGTGCCAGCAGCCTACCCCGGGGGGGGAATTCACCCCTCCACTTT. This sequence encodes CASSLPRGGNSPLHF.

V usage is TRBV5-1 and J usage is TRBJ1-4; D gene ambiguous. The germline gives CDR1 SGHRS, CDR2 YFSETQ. The CDR3 length is 14 residues. V lost 8 bases, J lost 8 bases, and 19 bases lay in between. CDR3 in amino acids: CASTGLPGEEKLFF. The CDR3 DNA reads TGCGCCAGTACCGGACTCCCGGGTGAAGAAAAACTGTTTTTT.

The chain uses TRBV27 and TRBJ1-2, with D maybe TRBD1 (6 bases). Germline V lookup: CDR1 MNHEY, CDR2 SMNVEV (reference sequence). V lost 8 bases and J lost 4, with 11 bases in between. The CDR3 has 12 amino acids. The CDR3 is CASRTGSYGYTF. As DNA, the CDR3 is TGTGCCAGCCGTACAGGGAGCTATGGCTACACCTTC.

The chain links TRBV5-1 to TRBJ1-2; no definite D call. CDR1 and CDR2 from the germline V gene are SGHRS and YFSETQ. The CDR3 totals 14 residues. V lost 4 bases, J lost 2 bases, and 12 bases lay in between. CDR3 sequence reads: CASSVEAANYGYTF. CDR3 coding DNA: TGCGCCAGCAGCGTTGAGGCAGCAAACTATGGCTACACCTTC.

A remark on this clone: Germline is not matched at one junction end, which may reflect a read error. This rearrangement joins TRBV5-1 to TRBJ2-2; the D is unclear. Germline values: CDR1 SGHRS, CDR2 YFSETQ. The CDR3 is 15 residues long. CDR3 DNA: TGCGCCAGCGGCTTGGTCGCAGGATCCACCGGGGAGCTGTTTTTT. It specifies CASGLVAGSTGELFF.

The chain combines TRBV5-4 with TRBJ2-7; 10 positions agree with TRBD1. Per germline, CDR1 SGHNT and CDR2 YYREEE (reference sequence). V was pared by 4 bases and J by 5 bases, with 6 bases of the junction left unmatched. CDR3 length: 14 amino acids. CDR3 DNA sequence: TGTGCCAGCAGCCCGACAGGGGGCCTCCACGAGCAGTACTTC. Amino acid sequence: CASSPTGGLHEQYF.

The chain has TRBV21-1 and TRBJ2-7; no check of the table's D call, TRBD2, against the DNA was made. TRBV21-1 is described as a pseudogene. CDR3 length: 12 residues. The CDR3 spells CASRRPGVEQYF. For the CDR3, the DNA is TGTGCCAGCAGAAGGCCGGGAGTCGAGCAGTACTTC.

V is TRBV30 and J is TRBJ1-2, with 7 bases matching TRBD1. With 1 base clipped from V and 8 bases from J, the junction kept 4 bases outside the gene matches. The length of the CDR3 is 12 residues. The germline CDR1 and CDR2 sequences are GTSNPN and SVGIG (reference sequence). The CDR3 sequence is CAWSATGVGYTF. CDR3 DNA sequence: TGTGCCTGGAGTGCTACAGGGGTCGGCTACACCTTC.

The chain recombines TRBV4-3 with TRBJ2-3, with a weak D call TRBD2 (6 bases). There are 14 residues in the CDR3. V was pared by 3 bases and J by 4 bases, with 11 bases between. Germline CDR1 reads LGHNA; CDR2 reads YSLEER. CDR3 sequence: CASSHRLEADTQYF. The DNA of the CDR3 is TGCGCCAGCAGCCACCGACTAGAAGCAGATACGCAGTATTTT.

This rearrangement joins TRBV19 to TRBJ2-7, with D perhaps TRBD1 (6 bases). There are 15 residues in the CDR3. CDR1 is LNHDA, CDR2 SQIVND, per germline (reference sequence). V was clipped by 1 base and J by 1 base, with 11 bases between them. CDR3: CASSIVQGPSYEQYF. The DNA of the CDR3 is TGTGCCAGTAGTATAGTTCAGGGGCCTTCCTACGAGCAGTACTTC.

V usage is TRBV13 and J usage is TRBJ2-5; TRBD2 matches 7 bases. Germline assignment: CDR1 PRHDT and CDR2 FYEKMQ (reference sequence). The CDR3 sequence is 15 residues long. After removal of 1 base from V and 3 bases from J, the junction contained 5 bases not matched to a gene. CDR3 sequence (DNA): TGTGCCAGCAGCTTAGATCCTGGGACTAAAGAGACCCAGTACTTC. Its protein is CASSLDPGTKETQYF.

The chain couples TRBV29-1 to TRBJ2-2; D remains unclear. The length of the CDR3 is 11 residues. Trimming stripped 6 bases from V and 6 bases from J, with 8 bases between. Germline CDR1 and CDR2: SQVTM and ANQGSEA. CDR3 amino acids: CSVTGAGELFF. CDR3 DNA sequence: TGCAGCGTGACTGGAGCCGGGGAGCTGTTTTTT.

This clone has a single count. V gene TRBV4-1 combines with J gene TRBJ2-3, with 7 bases matching TRBD2. This CDR3 is 16 amino acids long. Germline V gene sequence: CDR1 MGHRA, CDR2 YSYEKL. V dropped 1 base and J dropped 2; count of bases not matched to a gene: 6. The CDR3: CASSQVILAVTDTQYF. In DNA form, the CDR3 reads TGCGCCAGCAGCCAAGTTATTCTAGCGGTCACAGATACGCAGTATTTT.

The chain uses TRBV19 and TRBJ1-1, with no clear D. The germline V gene has CDR1 LNHDA and CDR2 SQIVND (reference sequence). The CDR3 sequence is 14 residues long. V was cut by 0 bases and J by 3 bases, with 8 bases left in between. The CDR3 reads CASSIDPGYTEAFF. The CDR3 nucleotides read TGTGCCAGTAGTATAGATCCAGGTTACACTGAAGCTTTCTTT.

The chain combines TRBV4-1 with TRBJ1-2; 12 nucleotides agree with TRBD1. Germline CDR1 is MGHRA and CDR2 is YSYEKL. V shed 2 bases and J 8 bases; nucleotides not matched to a gene: 12. The CDR3 has 17 residues. The CDR3 DNA reads TGCGCCAGCAGCCAAAGTTGGGGGACAGGGGGCAGAGCAGGCTACACCTTC. Translation gives CASSQSWGTGGRAGYTF.

The rearrangement joins TRBV5-1 to TRBJ2-7; 8 bases match TRBD2. Germline-derived CDR1 and CDR2 are SGHRS and YFSETQ. The CDR3 runs to 15 residues. Trimming removed 3 bases from V and 6 bases from J; junction bases left unmatched: 11. The CDR3 nucleotides read TGCGCCAGCAGCTCACAGCCGGGAGGGCCGTTCGAGCAGTACTTC. Protein: CASSSQPGGPFEQYF.